This T cell receptor (beta chain) is from a study of siplizumab effects on memory and regulatory T cells. TCRdb keeps only in-frame clones here, not all; method: immunoSEQ multiplex PCR. The sample contains about 110,000 clones, more than 90% of which appear only once. J gave up 4 bases and V 0 bases, and 12 bases lay outside the gene matches. The CDR3 extends over 18 amino acids. Germline loops: CDR1 SGHRS, CDR2 YFSETQ. Sequencing was performed on CD4+ T cells sorted from blood. The chain employs TRBV5-1 and TRBJ2-3; TRBD1 matches 9 bases. The TCR was taken from a human donor in good health. CDR3 sequence: CASSLAPGGTGLPDTQYF. The DNA for the CDR3 is TGCGCCAGCAGCTTGGCCCCCGGGGGGACAGGGCTTCCAGATACGCAGTATTTT.